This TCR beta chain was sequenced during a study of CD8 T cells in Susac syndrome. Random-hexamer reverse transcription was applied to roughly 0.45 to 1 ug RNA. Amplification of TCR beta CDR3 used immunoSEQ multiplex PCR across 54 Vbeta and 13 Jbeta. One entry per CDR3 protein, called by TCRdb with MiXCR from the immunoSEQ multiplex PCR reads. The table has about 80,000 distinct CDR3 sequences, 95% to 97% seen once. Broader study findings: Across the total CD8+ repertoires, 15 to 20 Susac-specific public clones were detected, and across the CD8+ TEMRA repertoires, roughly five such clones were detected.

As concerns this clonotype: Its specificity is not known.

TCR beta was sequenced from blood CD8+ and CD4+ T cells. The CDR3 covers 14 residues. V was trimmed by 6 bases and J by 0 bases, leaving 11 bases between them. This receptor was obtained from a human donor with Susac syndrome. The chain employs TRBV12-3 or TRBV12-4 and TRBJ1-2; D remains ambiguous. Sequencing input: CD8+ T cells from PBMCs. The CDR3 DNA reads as TGTGCCAGCAGCCTTGTTGGGCCTAACTATGGCTACACCTTC. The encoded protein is CASSLVGPNYGYTF.